The T cell receptor (beta chain) under discussion was sequenced for a study of radiation and T cells in renal cell carcinoma. Sample time point: blood 4 weeks post-SBRT, at nephrectomy. As to treatment: 15 Gy SBRT to primary tumor, nephrectomy 4 weeks later. Details on this clone: The antigen is not known.

Germline loops: CDR1 MNHEY, CDR2 SVGAGI. The CDR3 consists of 16 residues. V lost 2 bases, J lost 3 bases, and 9 bases stayed unmatched. Study results and limitations: Baseline intratumoral clonotype presence is unknown without pretreatment biopsies.

The repertoire was sequenced with immunoSEQ multiplex PCR; TCRdb's copy has only in-frame clones and lacks some. The data hold 140,000 to 150,000 clones, with approximately 86% observed a single time. The origin of this receptor is a woman aged 45 to 65 with renal cell carcinoma. The starting material was blood, obtained from a patient whose treatment included radiotherapy and nephrectomy. The chain joins TRBV6-5 to TRBJ2-5; 7 bases line up with TRBD1. The CDR3: CASSYSATGSKETQYF. The CDR3 bases are TGTGCCAGCAGTTACAGCGCGACAGGGAGTAAAGAGACCCAGTACTTC.